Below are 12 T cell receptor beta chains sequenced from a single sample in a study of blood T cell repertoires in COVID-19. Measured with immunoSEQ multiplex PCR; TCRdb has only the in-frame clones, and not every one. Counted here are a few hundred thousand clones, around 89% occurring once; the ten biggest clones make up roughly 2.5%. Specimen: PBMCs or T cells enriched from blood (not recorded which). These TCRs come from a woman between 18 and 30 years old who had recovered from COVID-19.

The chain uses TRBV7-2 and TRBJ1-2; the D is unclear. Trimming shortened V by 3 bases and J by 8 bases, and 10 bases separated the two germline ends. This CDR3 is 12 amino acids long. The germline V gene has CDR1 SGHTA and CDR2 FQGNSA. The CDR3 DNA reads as TGTGCCAGCAGCTTGGCAGGTCCCGGCTACACCTTC. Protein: CASSLAGPGYTF.

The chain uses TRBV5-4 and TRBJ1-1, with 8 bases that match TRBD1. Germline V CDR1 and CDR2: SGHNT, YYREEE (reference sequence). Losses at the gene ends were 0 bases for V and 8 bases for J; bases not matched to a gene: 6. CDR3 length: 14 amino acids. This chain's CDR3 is CASSLDRGSGEAFF. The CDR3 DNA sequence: TGTGCCAGCAGCTTGGACAGGGGGTCCGGCGAAGCTTTCTTT.

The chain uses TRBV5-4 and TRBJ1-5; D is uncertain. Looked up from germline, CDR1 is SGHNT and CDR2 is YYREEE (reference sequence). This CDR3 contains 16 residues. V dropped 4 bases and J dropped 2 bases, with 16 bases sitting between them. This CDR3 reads CASSGKLPEGNQPQHF. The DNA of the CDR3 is TGTGCCAGCAGCGGCAAGTTGCCCGAAGGCAATCAGCCCCAGCATTTT.

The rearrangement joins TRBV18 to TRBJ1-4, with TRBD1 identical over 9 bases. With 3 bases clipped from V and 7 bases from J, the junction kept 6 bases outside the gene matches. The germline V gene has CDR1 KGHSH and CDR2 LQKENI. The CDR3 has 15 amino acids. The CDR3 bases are TGTGCCAGCTCACCGGACAGGGGAAGGGGTGAAAAACTGTTTTTT. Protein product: CASSPDRGRGEKLFF.

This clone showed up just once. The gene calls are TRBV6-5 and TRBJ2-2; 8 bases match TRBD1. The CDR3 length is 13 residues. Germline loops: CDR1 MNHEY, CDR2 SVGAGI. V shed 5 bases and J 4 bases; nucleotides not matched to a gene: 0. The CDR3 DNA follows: TGTGCCAGCAGTCAGGGGGCCACCGGGGAGCTGTTTTTT. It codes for CASSQGATGELFF.

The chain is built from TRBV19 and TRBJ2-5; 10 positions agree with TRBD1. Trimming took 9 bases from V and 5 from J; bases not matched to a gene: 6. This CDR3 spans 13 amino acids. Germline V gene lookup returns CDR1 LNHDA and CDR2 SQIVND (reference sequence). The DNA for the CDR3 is TGTGCCAGCCGTGGACAGGGGGGCGAGACCCAGTACTTC. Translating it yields CASRGQGGETQYF.

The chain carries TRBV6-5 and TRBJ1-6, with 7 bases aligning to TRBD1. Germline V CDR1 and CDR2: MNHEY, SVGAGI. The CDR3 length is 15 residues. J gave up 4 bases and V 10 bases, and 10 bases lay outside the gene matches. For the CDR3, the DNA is TGTGCCATCTCCCCCGGGACAGCATATAATTCACCCCTCCACTTT. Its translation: CAISPGTAYNSPLHF.

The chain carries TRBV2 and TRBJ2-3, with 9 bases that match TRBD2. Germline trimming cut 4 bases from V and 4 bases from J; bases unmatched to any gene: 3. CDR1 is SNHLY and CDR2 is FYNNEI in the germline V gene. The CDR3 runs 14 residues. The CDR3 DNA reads TGTGCCAGCAGTGCGGAGCGGGGGGCAGATACGCAGTATTTT. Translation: CASSAERGADTQYF.

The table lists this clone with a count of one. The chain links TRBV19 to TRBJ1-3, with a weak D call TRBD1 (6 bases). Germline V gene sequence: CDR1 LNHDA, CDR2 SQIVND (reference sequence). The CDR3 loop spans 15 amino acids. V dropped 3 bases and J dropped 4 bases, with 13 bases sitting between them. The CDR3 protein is CASSIWGGDGNTIYF. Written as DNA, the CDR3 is TGTGCCAGTAGTATTTGGGGGGGCGACGGAAACACCATATATTTT.

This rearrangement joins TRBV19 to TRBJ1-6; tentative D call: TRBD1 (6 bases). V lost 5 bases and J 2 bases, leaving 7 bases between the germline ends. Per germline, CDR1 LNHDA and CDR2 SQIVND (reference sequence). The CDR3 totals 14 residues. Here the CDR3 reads CASSDRPYNSPLHF. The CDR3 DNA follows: TGTGCCAGTAGTGACAGGCCCTATAATTCACCCCTCCACTTT.

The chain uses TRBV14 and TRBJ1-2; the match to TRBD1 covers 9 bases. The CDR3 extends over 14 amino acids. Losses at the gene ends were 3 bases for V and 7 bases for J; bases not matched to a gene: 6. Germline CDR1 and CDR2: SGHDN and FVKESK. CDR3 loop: CASSQGQGFLGYTF. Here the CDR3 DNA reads TGTGCCAGCAGCCAGGGACAGGGCTTCCTTGGCTACACCTTC.

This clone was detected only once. The CDR3 sequence: CASSSRQGARNTEAFF. The CDR3 bases are TGTGCCAGCAGCTCAAGGCAGGGGGCGCGGAACACTGAAGCTTTCTTT. The rearrangement joins TRBV7-9 to TRBJ1-1; the match to TRBD1 covers 8 bases. J gave up 1 base and V 4 bases, and 8 bases lay outside the gene matches. There are 16 residues in the CDR3. CDR1 and CDR2 (germline): SEHNR, FQNEAQ (reference sequence).